This TCR beta chain came from a study of blood T cell repertoires in COVID-19. TCRdb's table, derived via immunoSEQ multiplex PCR, lists solely in-frame clones and lacks some. The sample lists some 64,000 clones; approximately 78% were seen once. The V segment lost 5 bases and the J segment 8 bases; nucleotides outside the gene matches: 19. Germline CDR1 is SGHVS and CDR2 is FNYEAQ. CDR3 size: 17 residues. The V call is TRBV7-6, the J call TRBJ2-3; TRBD2 matches 7 bases. Sequenced input: peripheral blood. This TCR was sampled from a man in his sixties with COVID-19, enrolled during active disease. CDR3 coding DNA: TGTGCCAGCAGCCCGCGGGGGTCGGCGGGAGCGAGCGGTACGCAGTATTTT. It yields the protein CASSPRGSAGASGTQYF.